This T cell receptor (beta chain) is from a study of blood T cell repertoires in COVID-19. As originally analysed: Amplification with reference gene primers provided the estimates of nucleated cell counts. Sequencing was performed with immunoSEQ multiplex PCR; in TCRdb, only in-frame clones are kept and a portion is missing. V and J calls and clone size are as listed in that table; D and trimming were resolved from the DNA. This repertoire shows nearly 350,000 clones, about 88% found once; its top ten account for 5.5% to 7.5%. The J segment lost 4 bases and the V segment lost 4 bases, leaving 7 bases of the junction unmatched. The germline CDR1 and CDR2 sequences are KGHDR and SFDVKD. This CDR3 spans 15 amino acids.

This sequence originates from a woman in her 70s with COVID-19, enrolled during active disease. Sequenced: peripheral blood. The V and J genes are TRBV24-1 and TRBJ1-2; 8 nucleotides agree with TRBD1. CDR3 in DNA: TGTGCCACCAGTGACGCCAGGGGGCCACTCTATGGCTACACCTTC. This encodes CATSDARGPLYGYTF.